Each of the 30 T cell receptor beta chains below was sequenced from the same sample in a study of Ad26.COV2.S vaccination and SARS-CoV-2 variants. Data came from immunoSEQ multiplex PCR; TCRdb stores just in-frame clones and leaves some out. The sample lists around 240,000 clones, roughly 90% occurring once. Treatment described: some 20 received Ad26.COV2.S at low or high dose, single or two shots; about 5 received placebo; per-sample allocation not given. Sampling was performed 63 days after the first vaccine or placebo injection. Sequencing was performed on peripheral blood, taken in a trial of Ad26.COV2.S vaccine versus placebo. These TCRs come from a person between 18 and 60 years old who received the Ad26.COV2.S COVID-19 vaccine or a placebo.

This sequence joins TRBV5-6 and TRBJ2-7; tentatively, D is TRBD2 (6 bases). The CDR3 sequence is 13 residues long. Trimming left V 0 bases short and J 12 bases short, with 16 bases between. Looked up from germline, CDR1 is SGHDT and CDR2 is YYEEEE. CDR3 sequence reads: CASSLAGGPPGYF. DNA for the CDR3: TGTGCCAGCAGCTTGGCCGGGGGTCCCCCGGGGTACTTC.

This chain uses TRBV7-2 with TRBJ2-2; D is possibly TRBD2 (6 bases). This CDR3 contains 14 residues. Trimming removed 11 bases at V and 4 bases at J, with 17 bases between. Germline V gene sequence: CDR1 SGHTA, CDR2 FQGNSA. The CDR3 sequence: CASESHGGTGELFF. The CDR3 nucleotides are TGTGCCTCGGAGTCCCACGGGGGCACCGGGGAGCTGTTTTTT. The full variable domain, with the rest looked up from reference TRBV7-2 and TRBJ2-2, is GAGVSQSPSNKVTEKGKDVELRCDPISGHTALYWYRQSLGQGLEFLIYFQGNSAPDKSGLPSDRFSAERTGGSVSTLTIQRTQQEDSAVYLCASESHGGTGELFFGEGSRLTVL.

This clone came up once. V usage is TRBV7-2 and J usage is TRBJ2-7, with 9 bases matching TRBD1. From germline, CDR1 is SGHTA and CDR2 FQGNSA. Germline trimming cut 5 bases from V and 3 bases from J; bases unmatched to any gene: 11. The CDR3 totals 16 residues. CDR3 coding DNA: TGTGCCAGCAGCGGGGATAGGGGGACAGGGAGCTACGAGCAGTACTTC. It is translated as CASSGDRGTGSYEQYF.

This clone appeared once. The rearrangement joins TRBV20-1 to TRBJ2-5; D unclear. The V gene's germline CDR1 is DFQATT and CDR2 SNEGSKA (reference sequence). There are 11 residues in the CDR3. V gave up 3 bases and J gave up 4 bases, with 6 bases separating them. The CDR3 sequence: CSARSAETQYF. CDR3 nucleotides: TGCAGTGCTAGGTCCGCAGAGACCCAGTACTTC.

This chain connects TRBV25-1 to TRBJ2-2; D is perhaps TRBD1 (5 bases). Trimming took off 7 bases at V and 6 bases at J, with 6 bases between the two ends. The CDR3 is 11 residues long. Per germline, CDR1 MGHDK and CDR2 SYGVNS. The CDR3 sequence is CASMTAGELFF. The DNA for the CDR3 is TGTGCCAGCATGACAGCCGGGGAGCTGTTTTTT.

This clone appeared a single time. The genes are TRBV25-1 and TRBJ2-3; 10 nucleotides line up with TRBD1. Germline assignment: CDR1 MGHDK and CDR2 SYGVNS. CDR3 length equals 16 residues. The trim removed 2 bases at V and 5 bases at J, leaving 7 bases unmatched. The DNA for the CDR3 is TGTGCCAGCAGTGAACCGGGACAGGGGAGACGAGATACGCAGTATTTT. It codes for CASSEPGQGRRDTQYF.

The chain couples TRBV19 to TRBJ2-7, with 8 bases aligning to TRBD2. Germline-derived CDR1 and CDR2 are LNHDA and SQIVND (reference sequence). This CDR3 comprises 14 residues. V trimming: 6 bases; J trimming: 2 bases; junction bases outside the gene matches: 6. The CDR3 nucleotides are TGTGCCAGTAGAATGGTAGCGGGAACCTACGAGCAGTACTTC. Its translation: CASRMVAGTYEQYF.

This clone has just a few counts. The chain uses TRBV5-5 and TRBJ1-2; TRBD1 matches at 9 bases. Germline CDR1 is SGHKS and CDR2 is YYEKEE (reference sequence). With 4 bases clipped from V and 8 bases from J, the junction kept 9 bases outside the gene matches. The CDR3 length is 14 residues. CDR3 in DNA: TGTGCCAGCAGCCCGGACAGGGGATTGAAGGGCTACACCTTC. It translates to CASSPDRGLKGYTF.

The chain couples TRBV6-5 to TRBJ2-6; TRBD2 matches 7 bases. Trimming removed 2 bases from V and 0 bases from J; junction bases left unmatched: 1. This CDR3 region has 16 residues. Germline assignment: CDR1 MNHEY and CDR2 SVGAGI. CDR3 residues: CASSYGRVSGANVLTF. The CDR3, as DNA: TGTGCCAGCAGTTACGGGAGGGTCTCTGGGGCCAACGTCCTGACTTTC.

This rearrangement joins TRBV6-2 or TRBV6-3 to TRBJ1-1; 9 bases agree with TRBD1. The CDR3 contains 14 residues. J gave up 8 bases and V 6 bases, and 10 bases lay outside the gene matches. The germline V gene encodes CDR1 MNHEY and CDR2 SVGEGT. The CDR3 loop reads CASSPIADRGEAFF. The CDR3 coding sequence is TGTGCCAGCAGCCCGATCGCTGACAGGGGGGAAGCTTTCTTT.

V gene TRBV27 combines with J gene TRBJ1-5, with TRBD1 matching over 7 bases. Germline CDR1 and CDR2: MNHEY and SMNVEV (reference sequence). Trimming at V came to 6 bases and at J to 7 bases, leaving 6 bases not matched to a gene. The CDR3 spans 13 residues. The CDR3 DNA reads as TGTGCCAGCAGGAGAACAGGGGAACAGCCCCAGCATTTT. Translating gives CASRRTGEQPQHF.

V and J are TRBV19 and TRBJ2-2; tentative D call: TRBD1 (6 bases). This CDR3 is 14 amino acids long. Germline loops: CDR1 LNHDA, CDR2 SQIVND (reference sequence). V lost 10 bases and J lost 4, with 16 bases in between. The CDR3 nucleotides read TGTGCCACCGACAGGTCACGGCTCACCGGGGAGCTGTTTTTT. Its translation is CATDRSRLTGELFF.

The chain is built from TRBV19 and TRBJ2-2; D unresolved. The V gene lost 3 bases and the J gene lost 5 bases, with 4 bases spanning the gap. The CDR3 has 12 residues. Germline V gene lookup returns CDR1 LNHDA and CDR2 SQIVND (reference sequence). In nucleotides, the CDR3 is TGTGCCAGTAGTATGGGTACCGGGGAGCTGTTTTTT. Its protein is CASSMGTGELFF. The variable domain in full, with the rest retrieved from reference TRBV19 and TRBJ2-2, is DGGITQSPKYLFRKEGQNVTLSCEQNLNHDAMYWYRQDPGQGLRLIYYSQIVNDFQKGDIAEGYSVSREKKESFPLTVTSAQKNPTAFYLCASSMGTGELFFGEGSRLTVL.

The chain carries TRBV25-1 and TRBJ2-6; unclear D gene. The CDR3 totals 16 residues. V was trimmed by 2 bases and J by 0 bases, leaving 8 bases between them. Germline CDR1 reads MGHDK; CDR2 reads SYGVNS. The CDR3 DNA sequence: TGTGCCAGCAGTGAAGTCGCTCGCTCTGGGGCCAACGTCCTGACTTTC. Protein product: CASSEVARSGANVLTF.

The gene calls are TRBV21-1 and TRBJ1-5. TRBV21-1 is recorded as a pseudogene. CDR3 length equals 21 residues. In DNA form, the CDR3 reads TGTGCCAGCAGCCCAAAATACGTCCGGGGGAGGGTTAACATAGCGGATCAGCCCCAGCATTTT. The encoded protein is CASSPKYVRGRVNIADQPQHF.

The sample holds one count of this clone. CDR3 coding DNA: TGTGCCAGCAGCTTAAACACCGGCCACAGGGTTCTAGCCTACAATGAGCAGTTCTTC. Its protein is CASSLNTGHRVLAYNEQFF. This chain joins TRBV7-8 and TRBJ2-1, with D maybe TRBD1 (6 bases). V was shortened by 2 bases and J by 2 bases, with 22 bases between the two germline ends. Germline CDR1 is SGHVS and CDR2 is FQNEAQ. CDR3 length: 19 residues.

J is TRBJ2-4 and V is TRBV6-5; 8 bases are shared with TRBD2. CDR3 size: 12 residues. V dropped 4 bases and J dropped 11; count of bases not matched to a gene: 4. Germline V gene sequence: CDR1 MNHEY, CDR2 SVGAGI. CDR3 region: CASSFAGGVQYF. In nucleotides, the CDR3 is TGTGCCAGCAGTTTCGCGGGGGGAGTTCAGTACTTC.

This clone was seen just once. The chain employs TRBV7-2 and TRBJ1-4, with D possibly being TRBD1 (6 bases). V was cut by 5 bases and J by 7 bases, with 17 bases left in between. The CDR3 length is 15 residues. Germline CDR1 SGHTA, CDR2 FQGNSA. CDR3 residues: CASSPRGRGGEKLFF. The CDR3 DNA is TGTGCCAGCAGCCCTAGAGGCAGGGGCGGTGAAAAACTGTTTTTT. Full variable domain (remainder filled in from reference TRBV7-2 and TRBJ1-4): GAGVSQSPSNKVTEKGKDVELRCDPISGHTALYWYRQSLGQGLEFLIYFQGNSAPDKSGLPSDRFSAERTGGSVSTLTIQRTQQEDSAVYLCASSPRGRGGEKLFFGSGTQLSVL.

The rearrangement uses TRBV19 and TRBJ2-7; D gene uncertain. Germline CDR1 is LNHDA and CDR2 is SQIVND (reference sequence). The CDR3 totals 13 residues. Trimming took off 6 bases at V and 0 bases at J, with 9 bases between the two ends. The CDR3 spells CASSLVSSYEQYF. CDR3 in DNA: TGTGCCAGTAGCTTAGTCAGCTCCTACGAGCAGTACTTC. The complete variable domain, with remaining parts taken from reference TRBV19 and TRBJ2-7, reads DGGITQSPKYLFRKEGQNVTLSCEQNLNHDAMYWYRQDPGQGLRLIYYSQIVNDFQKGDIAEGYSVSREKKESFPLTVTSAQKNPTAFYLCASSLVSSYEQYFGPGTRLTVT.

This clone was seen more than once but under ten times. This sample also contains other DNA sequences that code for the same CDR3. The rearrangement uses TRBV27 and TRBJ1-6, with 11 bases matching TRBD1. The germline V gene encodes CDR1 MNHEY and CDR2 SMNVEV (reference sequence). This CDR3 is 15 amino acids long. The V and J ends lost 1 base and 8 bases, in that order; junction bases with no gene match: 1. In DNA form, the CDR3 reads TGTGCCAGCAGTTTATTGGGACAGGGGGATTCACCCCTCCACTTT. Translated, it gives CASSLLGQGDSPLHF.

This sequence joins TRBV10-3 and TRBJ2-7, with D tentatively TRBD1 or TRBD2 (5 bases each). Germline-derived CDR1 and CDR2 are ENHRY and SYGVKD. The CDR3 has 13 residues. V was trimmed by 0 bases and J by 6 bases, leaving 9 bases between them. The CDR3 region is CAISESGGGEQYF. As DNA, the CDR3 is TGTGCCATCAGTGAGTCGGGTGGGGGCGAGCAGTACTTC.

The V and J genes are TRBV5-6 and TRBJ2-7; a possible D gene is TRBD1 (6 bases). This CDR3 is built from 14 residues. The germline V gene encodes CDR1 SGHDT and CDR2 YYEEEE. Trimming left V 1 base short and J 5 bases short, with 13 bases between. The CDR3 sequence: CASSLLGTSNEQYF. The CDR3 DNA sequence: TGTGCCAGCAGCTTGTTAGGGACATCTAACGAGCAGTACTTC.

V and J are TRBV4-3 and TRBJ1-5; the match to TRBD1 covers 8 bases. J gave up 7 bases and V 0 bases, and 5 bases lay outside the gene matches. CDR1 and CDR2 (germline): LGHNA, YSLEER. The CDR3 runs to 15 residues. The CDR3 region has the DNA TGCGCCAGCAGCCAAGACGGACAGGGCGGGCAGCCCCAGCATTTT. Translating it yields CASSQDGQGGQPQHF.

The chain combines TRBV6-2 or TRBV6-3 with TRBJ2-5; 9 bases agree with TRBD2. V lost 2 bases, J lost 4 bases, and 5 bases stayed unmatched. Per the germline V gene, CDR1 is MNHEY and CDR2 is SVGEGT. The length of the CDR3 is 15 residues. The CDR3 spells CASSYLSGGRETQYF. CDR3 DNA sequence: TGTGCCAGCAGTTACCTTAGCGGGGGTCGAGAGACCCAGTACTTC.

V and J are TRBV7-9 and TRBJ1-1; D unresolved. The CDR3 is made up of 15 amino acids. Deletions cut 5 bases from V and 1 base from J, with 14 bases between. Germline CDR1 and CDR2: SEHNR and FQNEAQ (reference sequence). CDR3 bases: TGTGCCAGCAGCCTCCCCGACGGGCCGAACACTGAAGCTTTCTTT. Its protein product is CASSLPDGPNTEAFF.

A single count supports this clone. V is TRBV10-3 and J is TRBJ1-1; the D is unclear. The CDR3 has 12 amino acids. Germline V gives CDR1 ENHRY, CDR2 SYGVKD. V was cut by 3 bases and J by 0 bases, with 2 bases left in between. As DNA, the CDR3 is TGTGCCATCAGTGAAGTGAACACTGAAGCTTTCTTT. The encoded protein is CAISEVNTEAFF.

V and J are TRBV14 and TRBJ2-3; no definite D call. There are 16 residues in the CDR3. The V and J ends lost 4 bases and 2 bases respectively, with 16 bases between them. The germline CDR1 and CDR2 sequences are SGHDN and FVKESK. This CDR3 reads CASSPSLDPFTDTQYF. The CDR3 nucleotides read TGTGCCAGCAGCCCCTCCTTAGACCCCTTCACAGATACGCAGTATTTT.

CDR3 region: CASSQPGRETEAFF. The CDR3 nucleotides are TGTGCCAGCAGCCAGCCAGGGAGGGAAACTGAAGCTTTCTTT. The V gene is TRBV5-8, the J gene TRBJ1-1; possible D gene TRBD1, 5 bases. Between the trimmed V and J ends, which lost 4 bases and 5 bases, there was a span of 15 bases. From germline, CDR1 is SGHTS and CDR2 YDEGEE. This CDR3 comprises 14 residues.

The chain recombines TRBV10-3 with TRBJ1-6, with D possibly matching TRBD1 (6 bases). This CDR3 is built from 15 residues. The germline V gene encodes CDR1 ENHRY and CDR2 SYGVKD. V was pared by 10 bases and J by 5 bases, with 18 bases between. CDR3 sequence reads: CATMGGGADNSPLHF. The CDR3 DNA sequence: TGTGCCACCATGGGGGGGGGCGCAGATAATTCACCCCTCCACTTT.

CDR3 protein: CASSLAGGNTGELFF. CDR3 bases: TGTGCCAGCAGCCTGGCGGGGGGGAACACCGGGGAGCTGTTTTTT. The genes are TRBV7-9 and TRBJ2-2, with 8 bases identical to TRBD2. With 5 bases clipped from V and 1 base from J, the junction kept 3 bases outside the gene matches. The CDR3 extends over 15 amino acids. Germline-derived CDR1 and CDR2 are SEHNR and FQNEAQ (reference sequence).